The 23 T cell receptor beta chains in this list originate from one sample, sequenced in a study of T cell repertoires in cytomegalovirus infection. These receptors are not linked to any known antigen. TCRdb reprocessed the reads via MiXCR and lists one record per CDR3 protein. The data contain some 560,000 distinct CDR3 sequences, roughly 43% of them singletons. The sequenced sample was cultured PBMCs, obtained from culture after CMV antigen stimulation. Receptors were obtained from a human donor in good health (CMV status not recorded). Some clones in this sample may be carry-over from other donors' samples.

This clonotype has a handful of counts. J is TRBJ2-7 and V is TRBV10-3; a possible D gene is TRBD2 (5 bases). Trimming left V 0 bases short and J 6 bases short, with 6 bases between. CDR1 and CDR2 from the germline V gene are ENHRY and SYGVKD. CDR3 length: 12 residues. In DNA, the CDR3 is TGTGCCATCAGTGAGTCGAGGGCCGAGCAGTACTTC. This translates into CAISESRAEQYF.

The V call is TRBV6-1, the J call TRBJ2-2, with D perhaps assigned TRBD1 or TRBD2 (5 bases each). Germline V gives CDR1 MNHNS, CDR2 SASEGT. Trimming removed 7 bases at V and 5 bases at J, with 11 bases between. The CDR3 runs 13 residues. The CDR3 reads CASIIGGTGELFF. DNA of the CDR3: TGTGCCAGCATAATTGGGGGAACCGGGGAGCTGTTTTTT.

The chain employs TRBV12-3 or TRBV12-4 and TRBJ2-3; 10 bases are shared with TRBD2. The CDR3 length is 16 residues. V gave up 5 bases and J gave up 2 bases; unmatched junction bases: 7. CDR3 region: CASSNFSGGPTDTQYF. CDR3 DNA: TGTGCCAGCAGTAACTTTAGCGGGGGGCCCACAGATACGCAGTATTTT.

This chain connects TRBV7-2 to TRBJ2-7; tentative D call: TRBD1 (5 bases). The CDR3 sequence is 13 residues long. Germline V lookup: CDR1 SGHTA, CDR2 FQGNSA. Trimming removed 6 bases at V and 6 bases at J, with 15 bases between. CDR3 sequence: CASSSGSYGEQYF. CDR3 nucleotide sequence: TGTGCCAGCAGTTCAGGGTCGTACGGCGAGCAGTACTTC.

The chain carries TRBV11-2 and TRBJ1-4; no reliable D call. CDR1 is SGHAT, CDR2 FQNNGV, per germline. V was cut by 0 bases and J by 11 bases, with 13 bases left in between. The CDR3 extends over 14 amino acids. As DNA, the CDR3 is TGTGCCAGCAGCTTAGAGGCCTTCGCGGTGAAACTGTTTTTT. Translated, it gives CASSLEAFAVKLFF.

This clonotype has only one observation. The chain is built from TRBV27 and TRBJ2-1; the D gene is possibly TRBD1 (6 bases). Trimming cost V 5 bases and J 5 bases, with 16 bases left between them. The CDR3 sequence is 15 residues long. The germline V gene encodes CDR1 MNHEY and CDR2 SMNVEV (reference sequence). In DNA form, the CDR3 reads TGTGCCAGCAGTCGACGATATGGACAGAACAATGAGCAGTTCTTC. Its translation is CASSRRYGQNNEQFF.

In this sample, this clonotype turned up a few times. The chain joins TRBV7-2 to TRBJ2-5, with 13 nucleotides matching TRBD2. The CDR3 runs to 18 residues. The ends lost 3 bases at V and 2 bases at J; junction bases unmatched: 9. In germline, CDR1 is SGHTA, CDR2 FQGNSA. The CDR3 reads CASSFWTSGGLIQETQYF. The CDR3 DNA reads TGTGCCAGCAGCTTTTGGACTAGCGGGGGCCTGATACAAGAGACCCAGTACTTC.

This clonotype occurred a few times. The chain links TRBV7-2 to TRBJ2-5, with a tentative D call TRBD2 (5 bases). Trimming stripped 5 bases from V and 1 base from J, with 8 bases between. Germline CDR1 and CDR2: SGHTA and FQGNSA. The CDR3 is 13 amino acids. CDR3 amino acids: CASSIGSQETQYF. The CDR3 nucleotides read TGTGCCAGCAGCATAGGGAGCCAAGAGACCCAGTACTTC.

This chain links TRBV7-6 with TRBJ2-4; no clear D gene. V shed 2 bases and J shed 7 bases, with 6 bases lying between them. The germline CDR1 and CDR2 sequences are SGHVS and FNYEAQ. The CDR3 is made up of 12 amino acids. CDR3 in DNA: TGTGCCAGCAGCTTACACAAGAACATTCAGTACTTC. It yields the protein CASSLHKNIQYF.

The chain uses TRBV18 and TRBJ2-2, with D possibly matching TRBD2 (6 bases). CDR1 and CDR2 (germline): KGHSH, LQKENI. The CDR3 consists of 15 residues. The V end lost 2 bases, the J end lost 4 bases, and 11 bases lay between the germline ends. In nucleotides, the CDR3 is TGTGCCAGCTCACCATCGGGAGTGTCCACCGGGGAGCTGTTTTTT. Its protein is CASSPSGVSTGELFF.

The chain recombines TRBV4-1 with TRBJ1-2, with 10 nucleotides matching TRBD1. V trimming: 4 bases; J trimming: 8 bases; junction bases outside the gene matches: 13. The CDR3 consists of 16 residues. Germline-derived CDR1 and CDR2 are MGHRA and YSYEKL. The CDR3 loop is CASSPRGQGGLEGYTF. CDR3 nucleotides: TGCGCCAGCAGCCCCCGCGGACAGGGGGGCCTGGAGGGCTACACCTTC.

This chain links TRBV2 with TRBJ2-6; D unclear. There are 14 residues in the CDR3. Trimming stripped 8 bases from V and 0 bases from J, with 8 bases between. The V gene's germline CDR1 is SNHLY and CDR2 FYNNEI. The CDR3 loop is CASGRLSGANVLTF. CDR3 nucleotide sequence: TGTGCCAGCGGTCGCCTCTCTGGGGCCAACGTCCTGACTTTC.

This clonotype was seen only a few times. CDR3 coding DNA: TGTGCCAGCAGTTACCACCGGGACAGGGGGCGAGCAAGGGATGAAGCTTTCTTT. It specifies CASSYHRDRGRARDEAFF. This chain joins TRBV6-7 and TRBJ1-1, with 12 bases lining up with TRBD1. TRBV6-7 is known as an ORF, though its function is uncertain. This CDR3 region has 18 residues. V dropped 2 bases and J dropped 7; count of bases not matched to a gene: 14.

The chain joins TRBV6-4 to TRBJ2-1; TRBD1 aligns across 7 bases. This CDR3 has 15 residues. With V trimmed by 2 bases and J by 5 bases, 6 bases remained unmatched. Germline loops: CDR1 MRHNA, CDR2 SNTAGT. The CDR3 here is CASSDPTGSDNEQFF. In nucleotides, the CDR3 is TGTGCCAGCAGTGACCCGACAGGGTCGGACAATGAGCAGTTCTTC.

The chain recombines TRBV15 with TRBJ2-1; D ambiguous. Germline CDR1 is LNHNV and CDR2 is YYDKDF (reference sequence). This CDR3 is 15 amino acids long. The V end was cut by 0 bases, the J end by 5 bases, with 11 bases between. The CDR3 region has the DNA TGTGCCACCAGCAGAGATCGGACGGAGAACAATGAGCAGTTCTTC. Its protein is CATSRDRTENNEQFF.

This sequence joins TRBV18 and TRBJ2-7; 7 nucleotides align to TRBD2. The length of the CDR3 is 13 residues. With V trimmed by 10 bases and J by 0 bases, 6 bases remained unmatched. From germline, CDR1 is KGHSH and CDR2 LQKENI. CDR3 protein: CATREGSSYEQYF. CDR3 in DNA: TGTGCCACCAGGGAGGGGAGCTCCTACGAGCAGTACTTC.

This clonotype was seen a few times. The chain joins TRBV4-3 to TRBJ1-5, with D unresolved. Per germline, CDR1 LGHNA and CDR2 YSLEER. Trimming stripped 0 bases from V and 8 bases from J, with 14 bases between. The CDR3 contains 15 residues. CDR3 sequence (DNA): TGCGCCAGCAGCCAAGAGGGTGGGTCAACAGAGCCCCAGCATTTT. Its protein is CASSQEGGSTEPQHF.

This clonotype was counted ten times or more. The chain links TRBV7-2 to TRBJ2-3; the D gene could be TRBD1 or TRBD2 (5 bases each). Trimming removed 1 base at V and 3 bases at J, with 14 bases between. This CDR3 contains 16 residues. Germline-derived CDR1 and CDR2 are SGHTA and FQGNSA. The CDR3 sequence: CASSLGWGRGTDTQYF. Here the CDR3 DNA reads TGTGCCAGCAGCTTAGGTTGGGGCCGGGGTACAGATACGCAGTATTTT.

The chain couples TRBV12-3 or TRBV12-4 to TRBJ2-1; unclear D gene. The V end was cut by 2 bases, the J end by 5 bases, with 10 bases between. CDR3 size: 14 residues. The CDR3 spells CASSLWSDHNEQFF. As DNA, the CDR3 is TGTGCCAGCAGTTTATGGTCTGACCACAATGAGCAGTTCTTC.

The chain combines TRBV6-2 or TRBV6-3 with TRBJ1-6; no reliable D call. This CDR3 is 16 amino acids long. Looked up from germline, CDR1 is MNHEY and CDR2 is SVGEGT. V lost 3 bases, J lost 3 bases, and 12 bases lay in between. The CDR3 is CASSYLAPSYNSPLHF. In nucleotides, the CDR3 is TGTGCCAGCAGTTATCTCGCGCCGAGCTATAATTCACCCCTCCACTTT.

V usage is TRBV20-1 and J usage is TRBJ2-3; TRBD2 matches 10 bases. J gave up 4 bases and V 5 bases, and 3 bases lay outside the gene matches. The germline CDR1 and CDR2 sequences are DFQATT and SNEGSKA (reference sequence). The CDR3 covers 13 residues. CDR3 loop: CSAASGGSDTQYF. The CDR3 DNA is TGCAGTGCTGCTAGCGGGGGATCAGATACGCAGTATTTT.

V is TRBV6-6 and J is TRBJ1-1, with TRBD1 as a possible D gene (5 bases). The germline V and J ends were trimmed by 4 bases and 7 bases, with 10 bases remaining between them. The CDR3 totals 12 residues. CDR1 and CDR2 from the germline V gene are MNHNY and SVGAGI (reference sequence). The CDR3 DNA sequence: TGTGCCAGCAGTTCCCAGACAGTTGAAGCTTTCTTT. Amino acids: CASSSQTVEAFF.

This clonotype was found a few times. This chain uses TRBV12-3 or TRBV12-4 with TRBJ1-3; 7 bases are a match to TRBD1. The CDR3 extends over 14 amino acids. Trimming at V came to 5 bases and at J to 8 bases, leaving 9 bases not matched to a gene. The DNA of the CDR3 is TGTGCCAGCAGTCGACAGGGTAAAGGGGACACCATATATTTT. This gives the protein CASSRQGKGDTIYF.